Listed below are T cell receptor beta chains from one sample, sequenced in a study of cytomegalovirus exposure and HLA in healthy donors. The table came from immunoSEQ multiplex PCR; TCRdb's copy has only in-frame clones and leaves some out. The table includes a few hundred thousand clones, about nine tenths detected once. Sequenced input: PBMCs. Every receptor here comes from a woman aged 18-29 years in good health and CMV-seronegative. CDR3s include the opening cysteine and the closing phenylalanine or tryptophan. Each record gives: V gene, J gene, clone size, D gene, CDR3 DNA, CDR3 protein. The D gene is left open where the match is weak. Some rows have no size entry. The others give once, few or many, or a class for an expanded clone.

V gene: TRBV2; J gene: TRBJ2-5; clone size: .; D gene: TRBD2; CDR3 DNA: TGTGCCAGCGGGGAGGCGGGAGAAGAGACCCAGTACTTC; CDR3 protein: CASGEAGEETQYF
V gene: TRBV6-4; J gene: TRBJ2-2; clone size: .; D gene: .; CDR3 DNA: TGTGCCAGCAGTGACTCGGGGCTTACCGGGGAGCTGTTTTTT; CDR3 protein: CASSDSGLTGELFF
V gene: TRBV28; J gene: TRBJ2-7; clone size: .; D gene: TRBD1; CDR3 DNA: TGTGCCAGCAGCTCCCTACAGGGGGCTTACGAGCAGTACTTC; CDR3 protein: CASSSLQGAYEQYF
V gene: TRBV9; J gene: TRBJ2-1; clone size: .; D gene: TRBD2; CDR3 DNA: TGTGCCAGCAGCGTAACCGAGCGGGAGGGCCGCAATGAGCAGTTCTTC; CDR3 protein: CASSVTEREGRNEQFF
V gene: TRBV6-1; J gene: TRBJ2-1; clone size: .; D gene: .; CDR3 DNA: TGTGCCAGCAGTGGGAGTAATGAGCAGTTCTTC; CDR3 protein: CASSGSNEQFF
V gene: TRBV27; J gene: TRBJ1-2; clone size: .; D gene: TRBD1; CDR3 DNA: TGTGCCAGCAGTTCAGGGGGCGCCGGCTCTTGGGGCTACACCTTC; CDR3 protein: CASSSGGAGSWGYTF
V gene: TRBV6-5; J gene: TRBJ1-3; clone size: once; D gene: TRBD1; CDR3 DNA: TGTGCCAGCCGTACGTTGGGACAGTCTGGAAACACCATATATTTT; CDR3 protein: CASRTLGQSGNTIYF
V gene: TRBV9; J gene: TRBJ2-5; clone size: .; D gene: TRBD2; CDR3 DNA: TGTGCCAGCAGACGGACTAGCGGGGGACAAGAGACCCAGTACTTC; CDR3 protein: CASRRTSGGQETQYF
V gene: TRBV29-1; J gene: TRBJ2-3; clone size: .; D gene: TRBD2; CDR3 DNA: TGCAGCGGGAGACTAGCGGTCCCCCGGGGTACGCAGTATTTT; CDR3 protein: CSGRLAVPRGTQYF
V gene: TRBV11-2; J gene: TRBJ2-7; clone size: .; D gene: TRBD2; CDR3 DNA: TGTGCCAGCAGCTTAGTGTTAGCGGGAGAATACGAGCAGTACTTC; CDR3 protein: CASSLVLAGEYEQYF
V gene: TRBV5-1; J gene: TRBJ1-1; clone size: .; D gene: .; CDR3 DNA: TGCGCCAGCAGCCCACGGGGGAACACTGAAGCTTTCTTT; CDR3 protein: CASSPRGNTEAFF
V gene: TRBV5-6; J gene: TRBJ1-1; clone size: .; D gene: .; CDR3 DNA: TGTGCCAGCAGTCCCGGAGGGAACACTGAAGCTTTCTTT; CDR3 protein: CASSPGGNTEAFF
V gene: TRBV28; J gene: TRBJ2-7; clone size: .; D gene: TRBD2; CDR3 DNA: TGTGCCAGCAGTTTCACCGGGCTAGCGGGATCCTACGAGCAGTACTTC; CDR3 protein: CASSFTGLAGSYEQYF
V gene: TRBV7-7; J gene: TRBJ2-1; clone size: once; D gene: .; CDR3 DNA: TGTGCCAGCAGCTTAGACCAGACCCGGGGTAATGAGCAGTTCTTC; CDR3 protein: CASSLDQTRGNEQFF
V gene: TRBV5-1; J gene: TRBJ1-4; clone size: .; D gene: TRBD1; CDR3 DNA: TGCGCCAGCAGCCCCACCAGGACAGGGGCCACTGCAACTAATGAAAAACTGTTTTTT; CDR3 protein: CASSPTRTGATATNEKLFF
V gene: TRBV5-1; J gene: TRBJ1-2; clone size: few; D gene: TRBD1; CDR3 DNA: TGCGCCAGCAGCCCAGGAGGCACAGGGGGCATCTATGGCTACACCTTC; CDR3 protein: CASSPGGTGGIYGYTF
V gene: TRBV4-3; J gene: TRBJ2-2; clone size: .; D gene: .; CDR3 DNA: TGCGCCAGCAGTCGTTCCGGGACACAAGGATGGACCGGGGAGCTGTTTTTT; CDR3 protein: CASSRSGTQGWTGELFF
V gene: TRBV19; J gene: TRBJ1-1; clone size: .; D gene: .; CDR3 DNA: TGTGCCAGTAGTATAGGGCCCGCTGAAGCTTTCTTT; CDR3 protein: CASSIGPAEAFF
V gene: TRBV28; J gene: TRBJ2-5; clone size: .; D gene: .; CDR3 DNA: TGTGCCAGCATGGGGAGCCATAAAGAGACCCAGTACTTC; CDR3 protein: CASMGSHKETQYF
V gene: TRBV28; J gene: TRBJ1-1; clone size: .; D gene: TRBD1; CDR3 DNA: TGTGCCAGCAGTTGGGGGACAGGGGTCTCCACTGAAGCTTTCTTT; CDR3 protein: CASSWGTGVSTEAFF
V gene: TRBV9; J gene: TRBJ2-5; clone size: .; D gene: .; CDR3 DNA: TGTGCCAGCGGCGGGCCCTACCAAGAGACCCAGTACTTC; CDR3 protein: CASGGPYQETQYF
V gene: TRBV28; J gene: TRBJ1-1; clone size: .; D gene: .; CDR3 DNA: TGTGCCAGCAGTCCCAGGGTGGGGACTGAAGCTTTCTTT; CDR3 protein: CASSPRVGTEAFF
V gene: TRBV27; J gene: TRBJ2-7; clone size: once; D gene: .; CDR3 DNA: TGTGCCAGCAGTCCCCGGGACTTCGCAGCCTACGAGCAGTACTTC; CDR3 protein: CASSPRDFAAYEQYF
V gene: TRBV6-1; J gene: TRBJ2-7; clone size: .; D gene: TRBD2; CDR3 DNA: TGTGCCAGCAGGAAGGGACTAGGGGCTAACTACGAGCAGTACTTC; CDR3 protein: CASRKGLGANYEQYF
V gene: TRBV7-9; J gene: TRBJ2-7; clone size: .; D gene: TRBD2; CDR3 DNA: TGTGCCAGCAGCTTAGGGGAGGGTCGCGAGCAGTACTTC; CDR3 protein: CASSLGEGREQYF
V gene: TRBV19; J gene: TRBJ2-1; clone size: .; D gene: TRBD2; CDR3 DNA: TGTGCCAGTAAGGGACTAGCGGAGCTTTACAATGAGCAGTTCTTC; CDR3 protein: CASKGLAELYNEQFF
V gene: TRBV7-9; J gene: TRBJ2-3; clone size: few; D gene: TRBD2; CDR3 DNA: TGTGCCAGCAGTCCCACGCGGGGAGGGGAATCTCCCACAGATACGCAGTATTTT; CDR3 protein: CASSPTRGGESPTDTQYF
V gene: TRBV19; J gene: TRBJ2-6; clone size: many; D gene: .; CDR3 DNA: TGTGCCAGTAGTGCGCATACGTCCTCTGGGGCCAACGTCCTGACTTTC; CDR3 protein: CASSAHTSSGANVLTF
V gene: TRBV2; J gene: TRBJ2-2; clone size: .; D gene: .; CDR3 DNA: TGTGCCAGCAGGCGACTAGCGAACACCGGGGAGCTGTTTTTT; CDR3 protein: CASRRLANTGELFF
V gene: TRBV6-7; J gene: TRBJ2-1; clone size: .; D gene: TRBD2; CDR3 DNA: TGTGCCAGCAGTTACCCAGGACTAGCGGGGAGGAATGAGCAGTTCTTC; CDR3 protein: CASSYPGLAGRNEQFF
V gene: TRBV4-1; J gene: TRBJ2-1; clone size: .; D gene: .; CDR3 DNA: TGCGCCAGCAGCCCGACTAGAAATCGAATGAATGAGCAGTTCTTC; CDR3 protein: CASSPTRNRMNEQFF
V gene: TRBV5-6; J gene: TRBJ2-7; clone size: .; D gene: .; CDR3 DNA: TGTGCCAGCAGCCTCGGGGTCGCGGGTCTAACCTACGAGCAGTACTTC; CDR3 protein: CASSLGVAGLTYEQYF
V gene: TRBV7-2; J gene: TRBJ2-1; clone size: .; D gene: TRBD2; CDR3 DNA: TGTGCCAGCAGCTATATAGCGGGAGAGCAGTTCTTC; CDR3 protein: CASSYIAGEQFF
V gene: TRBV28; J gene: TRBJ2-1; clone size: once; D gene: .; CDR3 DNA: TGTGCCAGCAGCCAACGGGACTTATACAATGAGCAGTTCTTC; CDR3 protein: CASSQRDLYNEQFF
V gene: TRBV2; J gene: TRBJ2-2; clone size: .; D gene: TRBD2; CDR3 DNA: TGTGCCAGCAGTGAAGGGGATACTAGCGGGAGGTGGAAGGGGGAGCTGTTTTTT; CDR3 protein: CASSEGDTSGRWKGELFF
V gene: TRBV2; J gene: TRBJ2-7; clone size: once; D gene: .; CDR3 DNA: TGTGCCAGCAGTGGGTTCTCCAGGAAATACGAGCAGTACTTC; CDR3 protein: CASSGFSRKYEQYF
V gene: TRBV5-4; J gene: TRBJ2-2; clone size: .; D gene: TRBD1; CDR3 DNA: TGTGCCAGCAGATTGACAGGGACGGACACCGGGGAGCTGTTTTTT; CDR3 protein: CASRLTGTDTGELFF
V gene: TRBV6-5; J gene: TRBJ2-3; clone size: .; D gene: TRBD2; CDR3 DNA: TGTGCCAGCACGCGGGAGGGTACAGATACGCAGTATTTT; CDR3 protein: CASTREGTDTQYF
V gene: TRBV12-5; J gene: TRBJ2-1; clone size: .; D gene: TRBD1; CDR3 DNA: TGTGCTAGTGGCGTGGGACAGGGAAGGGGCAATGAGCAGTTCTTC; CDR3 protein: CASGVGQGRGNEQFF
V gene: TRBV4-3; J gene: TRBJ2-7; clone size: .; D gene: .; CDR3 DNA: TGCGCCAGCAGCCAAGTTTACCGGGACACGACCTCCTACGAGCAGTACTTC; CDR3 protein: CASSQVYRDTTSYEQYF
V gene: TRBV4-1; J gene: TRBJ2-3; clone size: .; D gene: .; CDR3 DNA: TGCGCCAGCAGCCAAAGGACTACGCTCACAGATACGCAGTATTTT; CDR3 protein: CASSQRTTLTDTQYF
V gene: TRBV28; J gene: TRBJ1-2; clone size: .; D gene: TRBD1; CDR3 DNA: TGTGCCAGCAGCGTCGGACAGGCCGGCTATGGCTACACCTTC; CDR3 protein: CASSVGQAGYGYTF
V gene: TRBV28; J gene: TRBJ1-5; clone size: .; D gene: .; CDR3 DNA: TGTGCCAGCAGTCCGGGGGGTATAAATCAGCCCCAGCATTTT; CDR3 protein: CASSPGGINQPQHF
V gene: TRBV4-1; J gene: TRBJ2-1; clone size: .; D gene: .; CDR3 DNA: TGCGCCAGCAGCCAAAATACAGGGTTCGGCGATGAGCAGTTCTTC; CDR3 protein: CASSQNTGFGDEQFF
V gene: TRBV2; J gene: TRBJ1-3; clone size: .; D gene: .; CDR3 DNA: TGTGCCAGAAGGTGGGAGGGATTCGGAAACACCATATATTTT; CDR3 protein: CARRWEGFGNTIYF
V gene: TRBV29-1; J gene: TRBJ2-1; clone size: once; D gene: TRBD2; CDR3 DNA: TGCAGCGTCCGACTAGCGGGATATCAGGACAATGAGCAGTTCTTC; CDR3 protein: CSVRLAGYQDNEQFF
V gene: TRBV6-5; J gene: TRBJ1-2; clone size: .; D gene: .; CDR3 DNA: TGTGCCAGCAGTTACTCGATCACTGCGTCCGGCTACACCTTC; CDR3 protein: CASSYSITASGYTF
V gene: TRBV5-4; J gene: TRBJ2-7; clone size: .; D gene: TRBD2; CDR3 DNA: TGTGCCAGCAGCCAGCGGGAGGGCCCGAACGAGCAGTACTTC; CDR3 protein: CASSQREGPNEQYF
V gene: TRBV11-1; J gene: TRBJ2-1; clone size: .; D gene: .; CDR3 DNA: TGTGCCAGCAGCTTAGGTATCCGGGTTCCTCACAATGAGCAGTTCTTC; CDR3 protein: CASSLGIRVPHNEQFF
V gene: TRBV29-1; J gene: TRBJ2-2; clone size: .; D gene: TRBD1; CDR3 DNA: TGCAGCGTTCAACAGGGGGACGGGACCGGGGAGCTGTTTTTT; CDR3 protein: CSVQQGDGTGELFF